A selection of T cell receptor beta chains follows, all from one sample in a study of cytomegalovirus exposure and HLA in healthy donors. Method: immunoSEQ multiplex PCR; TCRdb's copy keeps in-frame clones and lacks some. Of around 80,000 clones in the sample, roughly 72% were seen once. The sequenced sample consisted of PBMCs. The receptors here all came from a man in his forties in good health and CMV-seropositive. The CDR3 runs from the conserved cysteine through the conserved F or W. A D gene is named only where the DNA matches it firmly. The size field is filled for only some rows; it gives once, few, many or a size class.

NA,TRBJ2-1,TRBV7-3,TRBD1,CASSPRQGSTYNEQFF,TGTGCCAGCAGCCCCCGACAGGGTTCCACCTACAATGAGCAGTTCTTC
NA,TRBJ1-6,TRBV18,NA,CASSQGMGGDSPLHF,TGTGCCAGCTCACAGGGAATGGGGGGAGATTCACCCCTCCACTTT
NA,TRBJ1-1,TRBV13,NA,CASSLGRVNTEAFF,TGTGCCAGCAGCTTGGGGCGTGTGAACACTGAAGCTTTCTTT
NA,TRBJ2-1,TRBV6-1,TRBD2,CASSEAGGGSSYNEQFF,TGTGCCAGCAGTGAAGCTGGCGGGGGGAGCTCCTACAATGAGCAGTTCTTC
NA,TRBJ2-1,TRBV7-2,TRBD2,CASSLRASGGREQFF,TGTGCCAGCAGCTTAAGGGCTAGCGGGGGGCGAGAGCAGTTCTTC
NA,TRBJ2-1,TRBV10-1,TRBD2,CASSESLAGVINEQFF,TGCGCCAGCAGTGAGTCACTAGCGGGGGTTATCAATGAGCAGTTCTTC
NA,TRBJ1-4,TRBV4-2,TRBD1,CASSQLGDSEKLFF,TGTGCCAGCAGCCAATTGGGGGACAGCGAAAAACTGTTTTTT
NA,TRBJ1-1,TRBV5-1,NA,CASSGRYTEAFF,TGCGCCAGCAGCGGGCGATACACTGAAGCTTTCTTT
few,TRBJ1-5,TRBV6-1,TRBD1,CASSGGTGLNQPQHF,TGTGCCAGCAGTGGGGGGACAGGACTAAATCAGCCCCAGCATTTT
once,TRBJ2-3,TRBV5-1,TRBD1,CASSLTGGAPAQYF,TGCGCCAGCAGCTTAACAGGGGGCGCACCGGCGCAGTATTTT
NA,TRBJ2-2,TRBV2,TRBD2,CASRWTSGGPHVTGELFF,TGTGCCAGCAGATGGACTAGCGGGGGCCCCCATGTCACCGGGGAGCTGTTTTTT
once,TRBJ2-1,TRBV27,NA,CASSPLANRFSYNEQFF,TGTGCCAGCAGTCCCCTCGCCAACAGATTCTCCTACAATGAGCAGTTCTTC
NA,TRBJ2-5,TRBV5-8,NA,CASSLEDGTQYF,TGTGCCAGCAGCTTAGAGGATGGGACCCAGTACTTC
NA,TRBJ2-5,TRBV21-1,NA,CASSKVEPPGQGETQYF,TGTGCCAGCAGCAAAGTGGAACCCCCGGGACAGGGTGAGACCCAGTACTTC
NA,TRBJ1-5,TRBV10-1,NA,CASSQAFNQPQHF,TGCGCCAGCAGTCAGGCGTTCAATCAGCCCCAGCATTTT
NA,TRBJ2-7,TRBV11-2,TRBD1,CASSLRSNFAGGAPHEQYF,TGTGCCAGCAGCTTACGAAGTAATTTCGCAGGGGGCGCTCCCCACGAGCAGTACTTC
NA,TRBJ2-3,TRBV2,NA,CASSSRRDGGTQYF,TGTGCCAGCTCGTCCAGGAGGGACGGGGGTACGCAGTATTTT
NA,TRBJ1-1,TRBV7-9,NA,CASSVEHTEAFF,TGTGCCAGCAGCGTTGAGCACACTGAAGCTTTCTTT
NA,TRBJ1-2,TRBV28,TRBD1,CASSSHRDRDGYTF,TGTGCCAGCAGTTCGCACCGGGACAGGGACGGCTACACCTTC
NA,TRBJ2-7,TRBV4-2,TRBD1,CASSQDQGASYEQYF,TGTGCCAGCAGCCAAGATCAGGGGGCATCCTACGAGCAGTACTTC
NA,TRBJ1-1,TRBV7-7,NA,CASPSTTGFF,TGTGCTAGCCCCTCAACGACTGGTTTCTTT
NA,TRBJ2-3,TRBV5-1,TRBD1,CASMGQRSTDTQYF,TGCGCCAGCATGGGACAGCGGTCCACAGATACGCAGTATTTT
NA,TRBJ1-1,TRBV6-6,NA,CASTISGLVAFF,TGTGCCAGCACCATCTCGGGTCTGGTAGCTTTCTTT
NA,TRBJ1-3,TRBV9,TRBD1,CASSPGGGSGNTIYF,TGTGCCAGCAGCCCAGGGGGAGGCTCTGGAAACACCATATATTTT
many,TRBJ2-5,TRBV25-1,NA,CASREGAVETQYF,TGTGCCAGCAGGGAGGGGGCTGTGGAGACCCAGTACTTC
many,TRBJ2-3,TRBV6-1,TRBD2,CASSEETGGRGTDTQYF,TGTGCCAGCAGTGAAGAGACCGGGGGGAGGGGAACAGATACGCAGTATTTT
NA,TRBJ1-1,TRBV23-1,TRBD1,CASSRHGGQDLNTEAFF,TGCGCCAGCAGTCGACATGGGGGACAGGATTTGAACACTGAAGCTTTCTTT
NA,TRBJ2-7,TRBV5-1,NA,CASSSPGITYEQYF,TGCGCCAGCAGCTCCCCCGGGATCACCTACGAGCAGTACTTC
NA,TRBJ1-2,TRBV30,NA,CAWRNRGGYTF,TGTGCCTGGAGGAATCGGGGTGGCTACACCTTC
NA,TRBJ2-6,TRBV7-8,NA,CASDYTASGANVLTF,TGTGCCAGCGACTATACGGCTAGCGGGGCCAACGTCCTGACTTTC
NA,TRBJ1-2,TRBV4-2,TRBD1,CASSQVKVRQGGPDGYTF,TGTGCCAGCAGCCAAGTAAAAGTAAGACAGGGGGGACCAGATGGCTACACCTTC
NA,TRBJ2-5,TRBV5-1,NA,CASSLRAAGQETQYF,TGCGCCAGCAGCTTGCGAGCCGCAGGGCAAGAGACCCAGTACTTC
NA,TRBJ1-4,TRBV10-2,TRBD1,CASSEQGTDEKLFF,TGCGCCAGCAGTGAACAGGGGACTGATGAAAAACTGTTTTTT
few,TRBJ2-5,TRBV7-7,TRBD2,CASSQTSGNGETQYF,TGTGCCAGCAGCCAGACTAGCGGGAATGGGGAGACCCAGTACTTC
NA,TRBJ2-3,TRBV7-2,NA,CASSLPSLDTQYF,TGTGCCAGCAGCTTACCTAGCTTAGATACGCAGTATTTT
NA,TRBJ1-1,TRBV11-1,NA,CASSLEGRTNTEAFF,TGTGCCAGCAGCTTGGAGGGACGGACGAACACTGAAGCTTTCTTT
NA,TRBJ1-1,TRBV30,NA,CASLTPSGPEAFF,TGTGCCTCATTGACCCCCTCGGGTCCTGAAGCTTTCTTT
few,TRBJ2-1,TRBV7-2,TRBD1,CASSLRGQGSNEQFF,TGTGCCAGCAGCTTACGGGGACAGGGGTCCAATGAGCAGTTCTTC
NA,TRBJ2-5,TRBV30,NA,CAWSVGRKETQYF,TGTGCCTGGAGTGTGGGGCGGAAAGAGACCCAGTACTTC
NA,TRBJ1-2,TRBV6-1,NA,CASSPSGNYGYTF,TGTGCCAGCAGCCCATCCGGGAACTATGGCTACACCTTC
NA,TRBJ2-5,TRBV6-1,TRBD1,CASSEGGQGLWETQYF,TGTGCCAGCAGTGAAGGAGGACAGGGTCTATGGGAGACCCAGTACTTC
once,TRBJ1-2,TRBV7-9,NA,CASSPHSGYGYTF,TGTGCCAGCAGCCCCCATAGCGGCTATGGCTACACCTTC
NA,TRBJ1-5,TRBV2,NA,CASTEGVNSNQPQHF,TGTGCCAGCACCGAGGGGGTCAATAGCAATCAGCCCCAGCATTTT